What follows is one T cell receptor beta chain and its context. Antigen unknown. TCRdb itself ran the 5' RACE reads through MiXCR, one entry per CDR3 protein. The sample holds 280,000 or so distinct CDR3 sequences, around 8% seen once. Germline CDR1 and CDR2: LGHNA and YSLEER. This CDR3 is built from 15 residues. The ends were cut back, 1 base at V and 0 bases at J, with 8 bases in the middle. These data come from a study of T-cell memory formation after mild COVID-19. Across the study: Clusters of TCRs were largely donor specific.

Points from the study as a whole: Mainly CM and EM harbored the contracting CD4+ clones; mainly EMRA harbored the CD8+ ones. A balance of CD4 and CD8 characterized clones contracting day 15 to 85, whereas later expanders leaned CD4+. Second-wave clones with a day 37 peak had unconfirmed SARS-CoV-2 specificity.

This TCR was sampled from a man younger than 30 who had mild COVID-19 (a few samples of this study predate the infection). Cell type and time point are not known. Material: PBMCs or a T cell subset sorted from them (not recorded which). The rearrangement joins TRBV4-3 to TRBJ2-3; tentatively, D is TRBD2 (5 bases). Written as DNA, the CDR3 is TGCGCCAGCAGCCAAGTGGGAGCGAGCACAGATACGCAGTATTTT. This sequence encodes CASSQVGASTDTQYF.